These 12 T cell receptor beta chains share one sample of origin, sequenced in a study of response to subunit inactivated influenza vaccine. TCRdb redid the calling of the RT-PCR reads with MiXCR, one entry per CDR3 protein. The sample yields under 200,000 distinct CDR3 sequences, roughly 10% seen once. The sample here was CD8+ T cells sorted from PBMCs, taken approximately 25 months after vaccination. The source is a man aged 50 to 69 who received an inactivated influenza vaccine.

In its sample, this clonotype was seen many times. CDR3 sequence (DNA): TGTGCCAGCAGCCCGTTAAGCGGGGGGGCTTACGATGAGCAGTTCTTC. This gives the protein CASSPLSGGAYDEQFF. V gene TRBV7-2 combines with J gene TRBJ2-1, with 10 positions matching TRBD2. V was pared by 5 bases and J by 8 bases, with 12 bases of the junction left unmatched. Germline assignment: CDR1 SGHTA and CDR2 FQGNSA. The CDR3 spans 16 residues.

This clonotype was seen more than once but under ten times. The rearrangement joins TRBV5-1 to TRBJ1-2, with 7 bases fitting TRBD1. The CDR3 loop spans 18 amino acids. Germline-derived CDR1 and CDR2 are SGHRS and YFSETQ. J was trimmed by 3 bases and V by 4 bases; bases with no gene match: 18. CDR3: CASSPEDDREAGDYGYTF. The CDR3 DNA is TGCGCCAGCAGCCCCGAGGACGACAGGGAAGCTGGGGACTATGGCTACACCTTC.

The chain employs TRBV28 and TRBJ1-5, with D perhaps matching TRBD1 (6 bases). The CDR3 extends over 18 amino acids. Trimming removed 4 bases from V and 0 bases from J, with 19 bases in between. Germline loops: CDR1 MDHEN, CDR2 SYDVKM. The CDR3 is CASSSLESQGYSNQPQHF. CDR3 bases: TGTGCCAGCAGTTCCCTAGAATCACAGGGATATAGCAATCAGCCCCAGCATTTT.

This rearrangement joins TRBV30 to TRBJ1-4; a possible D gene is TRBD1 (5 bases). CDR1 and CDR2 (germline): GTSNPN, SVGIG (reference sequence). The CDR3 is made up of 16 amino acids. Between the trimmed V and J ends, which lost 2 bases and 8 bases, there was a span of 21 bases. The CDR3 spells CAWSRAGGREREKLFF. The DNA for the CDR3 is TGTGCCTGGAGTAGGGCCGGGGGTAGGGAAAGGGAAAAACTGTTTTTT.

In its sample, this clonotype was seen a few times. The chain recombines TRBV4-3 with TRBJ2-7; D remains unclear. V gave up 4 bases and J gave up 0 bases, with 19 bases separating them. This CDR3 spans 17 amino acids. CDR1 and CDR2 from the germline V gene are LGHNA and YSLEER. The CDR3 sequence: CASSRTPPGSSSYEQYF. The DNA of the CDR3 is TGCGCCAGCAGCCGAACCCCCCCCGGATCGAGCTCCTACGAGCAGTACTTC.

This clonotype was found many times. The chain uses TRBV29-1 and TRBJ2-1; either TRBD1 or TRBD2 may supply D (7 bases each). The CDR3 totals 14 residues. Germline loops: CDR1 SQVTM, CDR2 ANQGSEA. Trimming cost V 5 bases and J 5 bases, with 16 bases left between them. The CDR3 sequence is CSVRGGDSHNEQFF. The CDR3 DNA follows: TGCAGCGTTCGAGGGGGGGACAGTCACAATGAGCAGTTCTTC.

The V gene is TRBV6-2 or TRBV6-3, the J gene TRBJ2-2; no clear D gene. The ends were cut back, 7 bases at V and 0 bases at J, with 6 bases in the middle. CDR1 MNHEY and CDR2 SVGEGT come from the germline V gene. This CDR3 has 13 residues. The CDR3: CASMEPNTGELFF. The DNA of the CDR3 is TGTGCCAGCATGGAGCCGAACACCGGGGAGCTGTTTTTT.

This clonotype has only a few counts. The gene calls are TRBV6-2 or TRBV6-3 and TRBJ2-1; 8 positions match TRBD2. CDR3 length equals 16 residues. The J segment lost 10 bases and the V segment lost 2 bases, leaving 13 bases of the junction unmatched. Germline V gene sequence: CDR1 MNHEY, CDR2 SVGEGT. This chain's CDR3 is CASSYPVPAGASEQFF. CDR3 bases: TGTGCCAGCAGTTACCCCGTGCCAGCGGGAGCATCGGAGCAGTTCTTC.

The V gene is TRBV7-6, the J gene TRBJ2-1; a weak D match, TRBD2 (6 bases). Germline loops: CDR1 SGHVS, CDR2 FNYEAQ. CDR3 size: 15 residues. V dropped 2 bases and J dropped 1 base, with 9 bases sitting between them. The CDR3 loop reads CASSLTAGSYNEQFF. In nucleotides, the CDR3 is TGTGCCAGCAGCTTAACGGCGGGGTCCTACAATGAGCAGTTCTTC.

This clonotype was detected ten times or more. CDR3 coding DNA: TGTGCCAGCAGCTTTGCGGACGGTGACAATGAGCAGTTCTTC. This sequence encodes CASSFADGDNEQFF. The J gene is TRBJ2-1, the V gene TRBV7-6; D is uncertain. CDR3 length: 14 residues. The germline V gene encodes CDR1 SGHVS and CDR2 FNYEAQ. Trimming left V 3 bases short and J 5 bases short, with 11 bases between.

The table lists this clonotype with a few counts. The CDR3 DNA reads TGTGCCAGCAGTTTATTAACAGGGAGCCCCTACGAGCAGTACTTC. This encodes CASSLLTGSPYEQYF. The chain couples TRBV27 to TRBJ2-7; D perhaps matches TRBD1 (6 bases). Germline V gene lookup returns CDR1 MNHEY and CDR2 SMNVEV (reference sequence). This CDR3 region has 15 residues. Trimming stripped 1 base from V and 2 bases from J, with 12 bases between.

This chain uses TRBV7-2 with TRBJ2-7, with D hard to call. The V end was cut by 3 bases, the J end by 4 bases, with 19 bases between. Looked up from germline, CDR1 is SGHTA and CDR2 is FQGNSA. The CDR3 sequence is 16 residues long. CDR3 coding DNA: TGTGCCAGCAGCTTCATGTACAGCGAACCCGCTTACGAGCAGTACTTC. Translation gives CASSFMYSEPAYEQYF.